This is a list of T cell receptor beta chains from one sample in a study of blood T cell repertoires in COVID-19. Libraries were prepared by immunoSEQ multiplex PCR; TCRdb keeps only in-frame clonotypes and omits some of them. The repertoire has 87,000 or so clones, roughly 84% of them found once; the top ten carry approximately 5%. Sequenced input: peripheral blood. The receptors here all came from a woman at least 80 years old with acute or convalescent COVID-19. The CDR3 runs from the conserved cysteine through the conserved F or W. The D gene is left open where the match is weak. Expanded clones get a size class; other rows say once, few or many, or leave the size out.

CASRVRETQYF,TGTGCCAGCAGGGTTCGGGAGACCCAGTACTTC,TRBV2,11,NA,TRBJ2-5,NA
CASSSLAGGSYEQYF,TGTGCCAGCAGCTCCCTAGCGGGGGGTTCCTACGAGCAGTACTTC,TRBV7-2,15,TRBD2,TRBJ2-7,few
CASSMRQLNTEAFF,TGTGCCAGTAGTATGCGGCAGCTGAACACTGAAGCTTTCTTT,TRBV19,14,NA,TRBJ1-1,NA
CASNDWGRSSYEQYF,TGTGCCAGCAATGATTGGGGGAGGAGCTCCTACGAGCAGTACTTC,TRBV5-4,15,NA,TRBJ2-7,NA
CASSLDGQSYNEQFF,TGCGCCAGCAGCTTGGATGGACAGTCCTACAATGAGCAGTTCTTC,TRBV5-1,15,NA,TRBJ2-1,NA
CASSPRTGGSNEQFF,TGTGCCAGCAGCCCACGGACAGGGGGCAGCAATGAGCAGTTCTTC,TRBV5-4,15,TRBD1,TRBJ2-1,NA
CASSPYGQAKNIQYF,TGTGCCAGCAGCCCATACGGACAGGCCAAAAACATTCAGTACTTC,TRBV3-1/TRBV3-2,15,NA,TRBJ2-4,NA
CASSRIAGQSGSSYEQYF,TGTGCCAGCTCACGGATAGCTGGACAGTCAGGAAGCTCCTACGAGCAGTACTTC,TRBV18,18,NA,TRBJ2-7,NA
CASSFQGSGSGELFF,TGCGCCAGCAGCTTTCAGGGGTCCGGTTCCGGGGAGCTGTTTTTT,TRBV5-1,15,NA,TRBJ2-2,once
CASSLGHRGETQYF,TGTGCCAGCAGCTTAGGGCACAGGGGGGAGACCCAGTACTTC,TRBV5-6,14,TRBD1,TRBJ2-5,NA
CASSPAGEKDTGELFF,TGTGCCAGCAGCCCAGCGGGAGAAAAGGACACCGGGGAGCTGTTTTTT,TRBV4-2,16,TRBD2,TRBJ2-2,NA
CASGTGQGGYEQYF,TGTGCCAGCGGAACCGGACAGGGAGGGTACGAGCAGTACTTC,TRBV7-6,14,NA,TRBJ2-7,NA
CASSLAGGGSNTF,TGCGCCAGCAGCTTGGCCGGGGGGGGTTCGAACACCTTC,TRBV5-1,13,NA,TRBJ1-2,NA
CATSRDGAGGETQYF,TGTGCCACCAGCAGGGATGGGGCCGGGGGAGAGACCCAGTACTTC,TRBV15,15,NA,TRBJ2-5,NA
CASSQAPDFNYGYTF,TGCGCCAGCAGCCAAGCCCCGGACTTTAACTATGGCTACACCTTC,TRBV4-1,15,NA,TRBJ1-2,NA
CASSIRGNSPLHF,TGTGCCAGCAGTATCCGCGGGAATTCACCCCTCCACTTT,TRBV27,13,NA,TRBJ1-6,NA
CASARTGEVWETQYF,TGTGCCAGCGCAAGGACGGGGGAGGTTTGGGAGACCCAGTACTTC,TRBV7-2,15,NA,TRBJ2-5,NA
CASSRQGWNTEAFF,TGCGCCAGCAGTAGGCAGGGCTGGAACACTGAAGCTTTCTTT,TRBV5-1,14,NA,TRBJ1-1,NA
CASSDSRAGVAFF,TGTGCCAGCAGTGACTCGAGGGCAGGGGTAGCTTTCTTT,TRBV6-4,13,NA,TRBJ1-1,NA
CASSPRAGEAFF,TGTGCCAGCAGCCCCCGCGCGGGTGAAGCTTTCTTT,TRBV14,12,NA,TRBJ1-1,NA
CASTTVGTGAIGYTF,TGTGCCAGTACCACCGTGGGGACAGGGGCTATCGGCTACACCTTC,TRBV19,15,TRBD1,TRBJ1-2,NA
CASSQVQGNQPQHF,TGCGCCAGCAGCCAAGTACAGGGCAATCAGCCCCAGCATTTT,TRBV4-1,14,NA,TRBJ1-5,few
CASRPGQGHGYTF,TGTGCCAGCAGGCCGGGACAGGGACATGGCTACACCTTC,TRBV28,13,TRBD1,TRBJ1-2,NA
CASSLGGPTEQYF,TGTGCCAGCAGCTTAGGGGGGCCGACCGAGCAGTACTTC,TRBV7-2,13,NA,TRBJ2-7,once
CASSKGGQGAAEQYF,TGTGCCAGCAGCAAAGGGGGACAGGGGGCGGCTGAGCAGTACTTC,TRBV21-1,15,NA,TRBJ2-7,NA
CSVEDALAGGTGELFF,TGCAGCGTTGAAGATGCACTAGCCGGGGGAACCGGGGAGCTGTTTTTT,TRBV29-1,16,NA,TRBJ2-2,NA
CSAERTYGYTF,TGCAGTGCAGAACGGACATATGGCTACACCTTC,TRBV20-1,11,NA,TRBJ1-2,NA
CASSKFAPAGGGNYGYTF,TGTGCCAGCAGCAAATTCGCGCCAGCCGGGGGGGGCAACTATGGCTACACCTTC,TRBV9,18,NA,TRBJ1-2,NA
CAISESSGYGYTF,TGTGCCATCAGTGAGTCGTCAGGCTATGGCTACACCTTC,TRBV10-3,13,NA,TRBJ1-2,NA
CAWSSGQPNTEAFF,TGTGCCTGGAGTTCCGGACAGCCAAACACTGAAGCTTTCTTT,TRBV30,14,NA,TRBJ1-1,NA
CALGLAGGYEQYF,TGTGCCTTGGGACTAGCGGGAGGCTACGAGCAGTACTTC,TRBV30,13,TRBD2,TRBJ2-7,NA
CAWDKNTEAFF,TGTGCCTGGGACAAGAACACTGAAGCTTTCTTT,TRBV30,11,NA,TRBJ1-1,NA
CASKLTGSTDTQYF,TGTGCCAGCAAACTGACTGGAAGCACAGATACGCAGTATTTT,TRBV28,14,NA,TRBJ2-3,NA
CATQDYGTGNQPQHF,TGCGCCACCCAAGATTATGGGACAGGGAATCAGCCCCAGCATTTT,TRBV10-2,15,TRBD1,TRBJ1-5,NA
CASPAARVHNQPQHF,TGTGCCAGCCCGGCCGCCAGGGTTCACAATCAGCCCCAGCATTTT,TRBV21-1,15,NA,TRBJ1-5,NA
CASSLGVSGRAPTNTGELFF,TGTGCCAGCAGCTTGGGAGTTAGCGGGAGAGCCCCTACGAACACCGGGGAGCTGTTTTTT,TRBV5-5,20,TRBD2,TRBJ2-2,NA
CASSLAQSSYNEQFF,TGTGCCAGCAGCTTAGCACAAAGCTCCTACAATGAGCAGTTCTTC,TRBV7-9,15,NA,TRBJ2-1,NA
CASSVTSGRETQYF,TGTGCCAGCAGCGTGACTAGCGGGAGAGAGACCCAGTACTTC,TRBV9,14,TRBD2,TRBJ2-5,NA
CASSQARFGGRAADTQYF,TGTGCCAGCAGCCAAGCCCGTTTTGGCGGGAGGGCGGCAGATACGCAGTATTTT,TRBV14,18,TRBD2,TRBJ2-3,NA
CASSLGGLPPDTQYF,TGTGCCAGCAGCCTCGGGGGACTCCCACCAGATACGCAGTATTTT,TRBV6-5,15,NA,TRBJ2-3,once
CASSPGIAGVYEQYF,TGCGCCAGCAGCCCTGGGATAGCGGGGGTCTACGAGCAGTACTTC,TRBV4-3,15,TRBD2,TRBJ2-7,NA
CASSRGVRTEAFF,TGCGCCAGCAGCCGAGGAGTAAGGACTGAAGCTTTCTTT,TRBV4-3,13,NA,TRBJ1-1,few
CASSPSAQGSPLHF,TGTGCCAGCAGCCCTTCGGCGCAGGGGTCACCCCTCCACTTT,TRBV9,14,NA,TRBJ1-6,NA
CAISELRGRGLMNTEAFF,TGTGCCATCAGTGAGTTAAGGGGCAGGGGGCTCATGAACACTGAAGCTTTCTTT,TRBV10-3,18,TRBD1,TRBJ1-1,NA
CAWSGAEDYGYTF,TGTGCCTGGAGTGGTGCGGAGGACTATGGCTACACCTTC,TRBV30,13,NA,TRBJ1-2,NA
CASSLFTGGSGNTIYF,TGTGCCAGCAGCTTGTTCACAGGGGGCTCTGGAAACACCATATATTTT,TRBV5-4,16,TRBD1,TRBJ1-3,NA
CASSFTGGNQPQHF,TGTGCCAGCAGTTTCACAGGGGGTAATCAGCCCCAGCATTTT,TRBV27,14,TRBD1,TRBJ1-5,NA
CASSRNRDSNSPLHF,TGTGCCAGCAGCCGCAACCGGGACAGCAATTCACCCCTCCACTTT,TRBV3-1/TRBV3-2,15,TRBD1,TRBJ1-6,NA
CASRLAGWGKTQYF,TGTGCCAGTAGGTTAGCGGGATGGGGGAAGACCCAGTACTTC,TRBV19,14,TRBD2,TRBJ2-5,NA
CASSLSTASGNTIYF,TGTGCCAGCAGCTTATCGACAGCCTCTGGAAACACCATATATTTT,TRBV7-9,15,NA,TRBJ1-3,few
CASSPGGSFSYEQYF,TGTGCCAGTAGTCCGGGGGGTTCCTTCTCCTACGAGCAGTACTTC,TRBV19,15,TRBD2,TRBJ2-7,NA
CASSLVQGGPYSNQPQHF,TGTGCCAGCAGCTTAGTCCAAGGAGGCCCATATAGCAATCAGCCCCAGCATTTT,TRBV7-2,18,NA,TRBJ1-5,few